The clone carrying this T cell receptor (beta chain) was seen a few times. No antigen is known for it. The entry originates in a study of CD8+CD57+ T cells in acquired aplastic anemia. Study-level background: Mean DNA quantity obtained from sorted CD4+ and CD8+ cells was about 3 ug. Study-level points and caveats: Any difference that existed in CD8+ Simpson's diversity between patients and controls was not significant. Roughly 29 was the count of CD8+ CDR3 sequences that patients shared with controls.

Trimming stripped 1 base from V and 4 bases from J, with 4 bases between. The CDR3 length is 11 residues. The germline V gene has CDR1 DFQATT and CDR2 SNEGSKA (reference sequence). Flow cytometry had shown expanded CD8+CD57+ cells in the patients chosen for sequencing. CDR3 and TCR beta VDJ profiling relied on a genomic DNA template. TCRdb processed the reads anew with MiXCR; each CDR3 protein has one entry. The data contain about 180,000 distinct CDR3 sequences, around 60% of them singletons. The rearrangement links TRBV20-1 to TRBJ1-1; D gene unclear. The sequencing input was sorted CD4+, CD8+, or CD8+CD57+ T cells (not recorded which) from PBMCs. This receptor was identified in a human donor with aplastic anemia. The CDR3 DNA is TGCAGTGCTAGAGGGGGCACTGAAGCTTTCTTT. Translating gives CSARGGTEAFF.